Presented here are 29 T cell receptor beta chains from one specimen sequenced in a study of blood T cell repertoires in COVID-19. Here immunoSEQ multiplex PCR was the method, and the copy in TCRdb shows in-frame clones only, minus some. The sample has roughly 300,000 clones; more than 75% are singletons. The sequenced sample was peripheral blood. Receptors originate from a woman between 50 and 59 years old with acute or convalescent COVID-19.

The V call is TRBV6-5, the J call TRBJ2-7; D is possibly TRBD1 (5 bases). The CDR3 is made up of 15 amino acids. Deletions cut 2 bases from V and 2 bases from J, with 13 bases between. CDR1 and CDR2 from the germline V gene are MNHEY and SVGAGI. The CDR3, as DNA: TGTGCCAGCAGTTACACCCAGGGTACTACCTACGAGCAGTACTTC. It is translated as CASSYTQGTTYEQYF.

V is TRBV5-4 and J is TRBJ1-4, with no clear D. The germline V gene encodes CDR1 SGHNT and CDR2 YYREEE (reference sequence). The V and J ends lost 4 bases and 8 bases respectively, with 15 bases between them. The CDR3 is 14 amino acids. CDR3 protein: CASSAPGFREKLFF. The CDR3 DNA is TGTGCCAGCAGCGCCCCGGGATTTCGGGAAAAACTGTTTTTT.

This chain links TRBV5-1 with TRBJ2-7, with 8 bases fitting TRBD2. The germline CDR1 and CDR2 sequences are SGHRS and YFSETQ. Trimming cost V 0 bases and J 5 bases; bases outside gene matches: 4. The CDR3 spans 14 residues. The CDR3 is CASSLAGLADEQYF. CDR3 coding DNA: TGCGCCAGCAGCTTGGCAGGACTAGCCGACGAGCAGTACTTC.

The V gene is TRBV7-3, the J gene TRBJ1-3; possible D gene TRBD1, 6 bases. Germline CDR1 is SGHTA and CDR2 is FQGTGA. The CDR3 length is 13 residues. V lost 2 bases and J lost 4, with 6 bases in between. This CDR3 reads CASSLDRGNTIYF. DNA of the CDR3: TGTGCCAGCAGCTTAGACAGGGGAAACACCATATATTTT.

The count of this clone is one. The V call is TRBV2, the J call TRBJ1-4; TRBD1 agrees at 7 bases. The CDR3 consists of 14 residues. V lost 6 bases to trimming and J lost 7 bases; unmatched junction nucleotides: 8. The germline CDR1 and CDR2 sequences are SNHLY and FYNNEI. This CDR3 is CASRNRGRSEKLFF. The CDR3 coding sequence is TGTGCCAGCAGGAACAGGGGCCGGAGTGAAAAACTGTTTTTT.

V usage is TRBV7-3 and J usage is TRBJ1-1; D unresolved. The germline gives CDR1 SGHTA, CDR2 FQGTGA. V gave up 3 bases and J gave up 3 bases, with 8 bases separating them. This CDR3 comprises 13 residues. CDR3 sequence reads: CASSLAPYTEAFF. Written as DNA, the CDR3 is TGTGCCAGCAGCTTGGCACCTTACACTGAAGCTTTCTTT.

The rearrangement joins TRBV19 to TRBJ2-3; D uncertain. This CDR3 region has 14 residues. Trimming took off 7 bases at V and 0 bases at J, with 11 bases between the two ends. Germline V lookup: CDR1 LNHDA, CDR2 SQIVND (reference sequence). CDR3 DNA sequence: TGTGCCAGTATAGGCGGTTATAGCACAGATACGCAGTATTTT. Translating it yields CASIGGYSTDTQYF. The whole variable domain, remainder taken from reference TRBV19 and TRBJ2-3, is DGGITQSPKYLFRKEGQNVTLSCEQNLNHDAMYWYRQDPGQGLRLIYYSQIVNDFQKGDIAEGYSVSREKKESFPLTVTSAQKNPTAFYLCASIGGYSTDTQYFGPGTRLTVL.

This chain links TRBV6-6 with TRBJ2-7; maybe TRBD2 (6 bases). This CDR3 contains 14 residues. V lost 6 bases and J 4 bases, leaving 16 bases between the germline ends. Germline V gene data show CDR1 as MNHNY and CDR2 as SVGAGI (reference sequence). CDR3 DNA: TGTGCCAGCAGATCTCTAGCGTCGGGGTACGAGCAGTACTTC. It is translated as CASRSLASGYEQYF.

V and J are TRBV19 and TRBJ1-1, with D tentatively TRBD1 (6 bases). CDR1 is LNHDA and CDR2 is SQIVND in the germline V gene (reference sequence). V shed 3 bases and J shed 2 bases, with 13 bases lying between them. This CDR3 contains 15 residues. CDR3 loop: CASSIAGAFNTEAFF. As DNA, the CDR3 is TGTGCCAGTAGTATTGCAGGGGCCTTCAACACTGAAGCTTTCTTT.

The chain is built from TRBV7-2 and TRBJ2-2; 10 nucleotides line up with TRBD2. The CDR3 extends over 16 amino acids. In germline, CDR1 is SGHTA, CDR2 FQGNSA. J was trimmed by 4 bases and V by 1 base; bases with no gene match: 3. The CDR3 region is CASSLELAGITGELFF. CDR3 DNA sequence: TGTGCCAGCAGCTTAGAACTAGCGGGAATCACCGGGGAGCTGTTTTTT. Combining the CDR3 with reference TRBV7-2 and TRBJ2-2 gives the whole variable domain GAGVSQSPSNKVTEKGKDVELRCDPISGHTALYWYRQSLGQGLEFLIYFQGNSAPDKSGLPSDRFSAERTGGSVSTLTIQRTQQEDSAVYLCASSLELAGITGELFFGEGSRLTVL.

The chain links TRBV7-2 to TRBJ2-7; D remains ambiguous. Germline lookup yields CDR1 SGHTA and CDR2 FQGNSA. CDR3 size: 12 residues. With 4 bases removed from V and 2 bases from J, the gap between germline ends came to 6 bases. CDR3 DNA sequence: TGTGCCAGCAGCTCCCGGGCCTACGAGCAGTACTTC. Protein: CASSSRAYEQYF.

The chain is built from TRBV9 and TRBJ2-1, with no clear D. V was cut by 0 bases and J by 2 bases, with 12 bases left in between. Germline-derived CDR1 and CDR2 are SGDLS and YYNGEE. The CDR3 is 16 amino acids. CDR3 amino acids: CASSVAFSVTYNEQFF. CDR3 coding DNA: TGTGCCAGCAGCGTAGCTTTTTCGGTAACCTACAATGAGCAGTTCTTC.

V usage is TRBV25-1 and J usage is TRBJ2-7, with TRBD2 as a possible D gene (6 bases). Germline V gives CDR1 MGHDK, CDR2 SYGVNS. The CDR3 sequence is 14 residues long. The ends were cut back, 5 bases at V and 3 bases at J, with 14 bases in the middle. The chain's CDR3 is CASSQMGGLYEQYF. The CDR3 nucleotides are TGTGCCAGCAGTCAAATGGGGGGTCTCTACGAGCAGTACTTC.

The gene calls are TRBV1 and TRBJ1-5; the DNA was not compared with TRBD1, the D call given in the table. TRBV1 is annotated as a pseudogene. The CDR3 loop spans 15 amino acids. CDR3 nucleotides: TGCACCAGCAGCCAAGATCGCAACAGGGGACAGCCCCAGCATTTT. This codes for CTSSQDRNRGQPQHF.

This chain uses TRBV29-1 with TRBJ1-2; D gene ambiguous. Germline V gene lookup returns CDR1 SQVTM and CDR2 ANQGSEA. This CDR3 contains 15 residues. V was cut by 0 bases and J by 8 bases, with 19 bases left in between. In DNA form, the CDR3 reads TGCAGCGTTGAAGACGAGAGAGGACTGGTGGACGGCTACACCTTC. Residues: CSVEDERGLVDGYTF.

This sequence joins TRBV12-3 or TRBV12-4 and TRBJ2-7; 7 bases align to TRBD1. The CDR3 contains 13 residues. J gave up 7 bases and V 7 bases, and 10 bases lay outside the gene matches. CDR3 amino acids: CASTRDRATEQYF. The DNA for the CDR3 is TGTGCCAGCACCCGGGACAGAGCTACGGAGCAGTACTTC.

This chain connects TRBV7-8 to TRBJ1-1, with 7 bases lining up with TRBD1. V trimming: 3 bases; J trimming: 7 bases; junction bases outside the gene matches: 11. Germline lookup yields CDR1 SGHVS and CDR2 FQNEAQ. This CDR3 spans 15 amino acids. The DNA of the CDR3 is TGTGCCAGCAGCTTGTCGACAGGGTCAGGGGTTGAAGCTTTCTTT. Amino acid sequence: CASSLSTGSGVEAFF.

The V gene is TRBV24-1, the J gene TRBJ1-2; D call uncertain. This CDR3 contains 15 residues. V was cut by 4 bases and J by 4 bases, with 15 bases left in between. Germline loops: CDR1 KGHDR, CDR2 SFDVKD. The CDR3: CATSEAGGPSYGYTF. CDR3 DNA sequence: TGTGCCACCAGTGAGGCCGGAGGCCCAAGCTATGGCTACACCTTC.

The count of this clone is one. CDR3 nucleotide sequence: TGTGCCAGCTCATTGGGACAGGGAGAGAGAGATACGCAGTATTTT. It specifies CASSLGQGERDTQYF. This chain joins TRBV18 and TRBJ2-3, with TRBD1 identical over 9 bases. The germline gives CDR1 KGHSH, CDR2 LQKENI. This CDR3 is 15 amino acids long. Unmatched junction bases numbered 8, after V lost 5 bases and J lost 5 bases.

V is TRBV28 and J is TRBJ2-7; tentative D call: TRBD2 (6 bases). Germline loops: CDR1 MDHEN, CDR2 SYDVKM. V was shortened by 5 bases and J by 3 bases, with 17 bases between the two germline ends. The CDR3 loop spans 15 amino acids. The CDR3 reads CASSPIAGRNYEQYF. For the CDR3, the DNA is TGTGCCAGCAGTCCGATTGCGGGGCGGAACTACGAGCAGTACTTC.

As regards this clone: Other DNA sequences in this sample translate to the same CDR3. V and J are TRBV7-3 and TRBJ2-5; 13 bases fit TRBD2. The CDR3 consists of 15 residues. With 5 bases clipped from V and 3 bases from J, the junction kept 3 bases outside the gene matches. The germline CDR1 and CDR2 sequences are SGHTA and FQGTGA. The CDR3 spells CASSPGLAGEETQYF. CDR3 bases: TGTGCCAGCAGCCCCGGACTAGCGGGAGAAGAGACCCAGTACTTC.

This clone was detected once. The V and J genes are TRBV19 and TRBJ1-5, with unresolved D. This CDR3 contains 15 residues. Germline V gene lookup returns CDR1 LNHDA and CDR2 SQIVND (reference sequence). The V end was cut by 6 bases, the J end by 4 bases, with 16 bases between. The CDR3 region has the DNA TGTGCCAGTAGGGCGCCCGAGGCACTAAATCAGCCCCAGCATTTT. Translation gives CASRAPEALNQPQHF. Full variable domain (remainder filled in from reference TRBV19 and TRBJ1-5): DGGITQSPKYLFRKEGQNVTLSCEQNLNHDAMYWYRQDPGQGLRLIYYSQIVNDFQKGDIAEGYSVSREKKESFPLTVTSAQKNPTAFYLCASRAPEALNQPQHFGDGTRLSIL.

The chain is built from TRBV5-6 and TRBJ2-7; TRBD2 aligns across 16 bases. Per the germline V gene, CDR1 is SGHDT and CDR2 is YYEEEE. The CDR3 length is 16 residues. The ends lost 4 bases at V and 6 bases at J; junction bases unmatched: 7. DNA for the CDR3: TGTGCCAGCAGCCCGGGACTAGCGGGAGGGCCGGGCGAGCAGTACTTC. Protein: CASSPGLAGGPGEQYF.

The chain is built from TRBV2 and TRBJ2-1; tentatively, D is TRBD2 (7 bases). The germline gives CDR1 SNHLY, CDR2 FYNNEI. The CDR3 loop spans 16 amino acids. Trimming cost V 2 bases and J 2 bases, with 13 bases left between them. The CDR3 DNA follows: TGTGCCAGCAGTGAAAGGGGGGGAGAGCCCTACAATGAGCAGTTCTTC. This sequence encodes CASSERGGEPYNEQFF.

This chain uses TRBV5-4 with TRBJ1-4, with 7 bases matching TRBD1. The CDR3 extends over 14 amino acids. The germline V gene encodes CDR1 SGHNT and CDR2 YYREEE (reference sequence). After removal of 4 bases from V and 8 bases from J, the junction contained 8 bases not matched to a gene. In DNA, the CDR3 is TGTGCCAGCAGCAGGAACTCAGGGGGAGAAAAACTGTTTTTT. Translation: CASSRNSGGEKLFF.

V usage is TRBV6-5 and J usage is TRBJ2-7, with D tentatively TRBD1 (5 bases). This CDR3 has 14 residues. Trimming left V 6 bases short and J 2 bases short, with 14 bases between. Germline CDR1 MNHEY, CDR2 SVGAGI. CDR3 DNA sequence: TGTGCCAGCAGGGATACAGGAGTACCCTACGAGCAGTACTTC. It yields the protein CASRDTGVPYEQYF.

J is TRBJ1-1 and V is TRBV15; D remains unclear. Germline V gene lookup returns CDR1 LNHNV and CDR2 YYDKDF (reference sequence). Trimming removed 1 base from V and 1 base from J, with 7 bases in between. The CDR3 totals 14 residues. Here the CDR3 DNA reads TGTGCCACCAGCAGAGCTGGGAGGAACACTGAAGCTTTCTTT. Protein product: CATSRAGRNTEAFF. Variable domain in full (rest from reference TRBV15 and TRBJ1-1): DAMVIQNPRYQVTQFGKPVTLSCSQTLNHNVMYWYQQKSSQAPKLLFHYYDKDFNNEADTPDNFQSRRPNTSFCFLDIRSPGLGDTAMYLCATSRAGRNTEAFFGQGTRLTVV.

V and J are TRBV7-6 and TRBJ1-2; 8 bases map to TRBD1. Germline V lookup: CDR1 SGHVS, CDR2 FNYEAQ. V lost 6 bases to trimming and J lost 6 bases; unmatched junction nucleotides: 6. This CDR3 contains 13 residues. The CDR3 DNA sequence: TGTGCCAGCAGTTATCAGGGGGCCGATGGCTACACCTTC. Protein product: CASSYQGADGYTF.

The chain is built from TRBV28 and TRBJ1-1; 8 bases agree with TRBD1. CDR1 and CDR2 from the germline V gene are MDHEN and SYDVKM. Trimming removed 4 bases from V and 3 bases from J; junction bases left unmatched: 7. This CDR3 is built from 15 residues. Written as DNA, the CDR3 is TGTGCCAGCAGTTCTGACAGGGGCGGGGACACTGAAGCTTTCTTT. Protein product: CASSSDRGGDTEAFF.